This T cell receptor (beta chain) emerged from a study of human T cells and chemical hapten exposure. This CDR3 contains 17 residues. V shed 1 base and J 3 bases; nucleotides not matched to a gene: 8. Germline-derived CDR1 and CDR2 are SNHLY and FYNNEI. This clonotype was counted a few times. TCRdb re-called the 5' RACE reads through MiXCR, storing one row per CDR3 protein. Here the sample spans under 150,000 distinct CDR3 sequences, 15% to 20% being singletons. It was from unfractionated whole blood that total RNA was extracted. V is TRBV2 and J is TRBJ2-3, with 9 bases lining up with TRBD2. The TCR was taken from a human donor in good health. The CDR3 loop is CASSEGMAGGETDTQYF. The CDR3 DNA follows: TGTGCCAGCAGTGAAGGGATGGCGGGAGGGGAAACAGATACGCAGTATTTT. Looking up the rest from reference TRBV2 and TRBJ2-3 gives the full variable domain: EPEVTQTPSHQVTQMGQEVILRCVPISNHLYFYWYRQILGQKVEFLVSFYNNEISEKSEIFDDQFSVERPDGSNFTLKIRSTKLEDSAMYFCASSEGMAGGETDTQYFGPGTRLTVL.